This TCR beta chain is from a study of radiation and T cells in renal cell carcinoma. The time point here: blood 2 weeks post-SBRT. Treatment in this sample: 15 Gy SBRT to primary tumor, nephrectomy 4 weeks later. TCRdb keeps only in-frame clones here, not all; method: immunoSEQ multiplex PCR. The sample holds roughly 140,000 clones, approximately 90% seen once. Details on this clone: What it binds is unknown.

General study findings and limits: From baseline, blood top tumor clonotypes peaked at 2 weeks post-radiation.

Trimming removed 6 bases from V and 0 bases from J, with 12 bases in between. This CDR3 has 15 amino acids. The V gene's germline CDR1 is SNHLY and CDR2 FYNNEI. The TCR was taken from a woman aged 45-65 years with renal cell carcinoma. The source was blood, collected from a patient whose treatment included radiotherapy and nephrectomy. V usage is TRBV2 and J usage is TRBJ1-5, with no clear D. The CDR3 DNA is TGTGCCAGCAGAAGCTACGGATATAGCAATCAGCCCCAGCATTTT. It encodes CASRSYGYSNQPQHF.